This T cell receptor beta chain comes out of a study of T-cell reconstitution after alpha-beta-depleted transplantation in children. Unique molecular identifiers were built into the TCRbeta library. TCRdb recomputed calls from the PCR reads with MiXCR, one row per CDR3 protein. This table holds 190,000 or so distinct CDR3 sequences, just over 14% found once. Trimming cost V 0 bases and J 4 bases, with 16 bases left between them. CDR1 LGHDT and CDR2 YNNKEL come from the germline V gene (reference sequence). The length of the CDR3 is 17 residues. The sample consisted of PBMCs from the stem cell graft donor, taken from the stem cell graft. This chain links TRBV3-1 with TRBJ2-1, with D possibly being TRBD2 (6 bases). The clonotype was recovered from a human donor who donated a stem cell graft to a child with acute lymphoblastic leukemia. CDR3 in DNA: TGTGCCAGCAGCCAAGATTACGCGGGACCCTTATACAATGAGCAGTTCTTC. Amino acid sequence: CASSQDYAGPLYNEQFF.